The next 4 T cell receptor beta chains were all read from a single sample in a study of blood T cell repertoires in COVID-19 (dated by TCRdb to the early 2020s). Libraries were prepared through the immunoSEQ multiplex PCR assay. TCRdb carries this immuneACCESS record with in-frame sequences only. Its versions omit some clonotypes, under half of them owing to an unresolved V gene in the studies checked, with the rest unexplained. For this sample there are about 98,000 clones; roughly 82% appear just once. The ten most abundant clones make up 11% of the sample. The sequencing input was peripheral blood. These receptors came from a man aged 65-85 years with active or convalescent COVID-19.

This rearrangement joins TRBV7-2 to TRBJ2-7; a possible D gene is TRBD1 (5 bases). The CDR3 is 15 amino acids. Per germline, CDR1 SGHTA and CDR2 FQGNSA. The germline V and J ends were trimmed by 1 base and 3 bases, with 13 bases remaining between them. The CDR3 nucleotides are TGTGCCAGCAGCTTAGGGCCAGGGCCCGACTACGAGCAGTACTTC. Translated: CASSLGPGPDYEQYF.

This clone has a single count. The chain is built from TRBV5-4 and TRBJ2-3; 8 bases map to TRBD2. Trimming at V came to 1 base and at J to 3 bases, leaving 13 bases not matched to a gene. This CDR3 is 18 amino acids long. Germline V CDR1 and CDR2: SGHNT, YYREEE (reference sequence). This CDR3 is CASSLFLSSGLSTDTQYF. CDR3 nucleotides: TGTGCCAGCAGCTTGTTTCTGTCTAGCGGGCTGAGTACAGATACGCAGTATTTT.

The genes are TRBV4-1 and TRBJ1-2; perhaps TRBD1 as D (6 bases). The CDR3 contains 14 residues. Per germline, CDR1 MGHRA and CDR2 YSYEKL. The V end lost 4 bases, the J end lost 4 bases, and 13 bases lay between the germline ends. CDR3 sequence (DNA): TGCGCCAGCAGCCCCCAATGGGGGCCCTATGGCTACACCTTC. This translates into CASSPQWGPYGYTF.

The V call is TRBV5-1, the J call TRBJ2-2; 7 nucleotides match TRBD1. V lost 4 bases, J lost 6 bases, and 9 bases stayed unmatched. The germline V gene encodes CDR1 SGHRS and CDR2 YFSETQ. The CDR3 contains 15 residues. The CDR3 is CASSATGERAGELFF. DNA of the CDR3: TGCGCCAGCAGCGCTACAGGGGAAAGGGCCGGGGAGCTGTTTTTT. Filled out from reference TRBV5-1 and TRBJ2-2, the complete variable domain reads KAGVTQTPRYLIKTRGQQVTLSCSPISGHRSVSWYQQTPGQGLQFLFEYFSETQRNKGNFPGRFSGRQFSNSRSEMNVSTLELGDSALYLCASSATGERAGELFFGEGSRLTVL.